Sequencing of this TCR beta chain was carried out in a study of blood T cell repertoires in COVID-19. Study-wide context: The United States, Italy and Spain were the sources of the acute and convalescent COVID-19 samples. PBMCs, B-cell-depleted T cells, or T cells were the source of the cDNA or gDNA that made up the material.

This CDR3 is 15 amino acids long. V lost 3 bases to trimming and J lost 1 base, with 15 bases between them. Germline V gene lookup returns CDR1 SQVTM and CDR2 ANQGSEA. Study processing details: Reference gene primer amplification in the assay estimated nucleated cell counts. Data came from immunoSEQ multiplex PCR; TCRdb stores just in-frame clones and leaves some out. V, J and clone size reflect that table, while D and trimming were determined from the DNA. The sample lists some 210,000 clones, around 90% seen once, with roughly 6.5% in the top ten. Sequenced sample: peripheral blood. The V call is TRBV29-1, the J call TRBJ1-2; D not certain. The clonotype originates from a man aged 55 to 69 who had recovered from COVID-19. CDR3 DNA: TGCAGCGTTGATTTTAATTCAGGCTTTAACTATGGCTACACCTTC. It translates to CSVDFNSGFNYGYTF.